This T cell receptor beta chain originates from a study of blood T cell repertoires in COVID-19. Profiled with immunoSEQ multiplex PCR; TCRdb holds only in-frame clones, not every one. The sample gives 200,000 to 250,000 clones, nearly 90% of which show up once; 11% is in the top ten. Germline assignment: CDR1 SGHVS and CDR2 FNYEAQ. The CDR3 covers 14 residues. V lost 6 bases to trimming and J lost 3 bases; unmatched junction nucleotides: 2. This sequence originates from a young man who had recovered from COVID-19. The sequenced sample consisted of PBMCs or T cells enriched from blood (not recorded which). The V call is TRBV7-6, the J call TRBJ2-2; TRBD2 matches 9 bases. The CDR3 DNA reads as TGTGCCAGCAGGACTAGCGGATACACCGGGGAGCTGTTTTTT. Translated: CASRTSGYTGELFF.